What follows are 31 T cell receptor beta chains derived from one specimen sequenced in a study of human T cells and chemical hapten exposure. The starting material, unfractionated whole blood, was used for total RNA extraction. Each CDR3 protein is one row after TCRdb ran MiXCR on the 5' RACE reads. The data show some 150,000 distinct CDR3 sequences, around 4.1% seen once. The source of these receptors is a female donor in good health.

This clonotype was observed many times. The chain carries TRBV29-1 and TRBJ1-4; 7 bases are a match to TRBD1. CDR3 length equals 12 residues. Germline V CDR1 and CDR2: SQVTM, ANQGSEA. The ends lost 6 bases at V and 5 bases at J; junction bases unmatched: 3. CDR3 sequence reads: CSVGDRNEKLFF. The CDR3 DNA is TGCAGCGTGGGGGACAGAAATGAAAAACTGTTTTTT.

The chain combines TRBV20-1 with TRBJ1-1; D is unclear. This CDR3 contains 14 residues. V gave up 6 bases and J gave up 1 base, with 15 bases separating them. CDR1 is DFQATT and CDR2 is SNEGSKA in the germline V gene (reference sequence). DNA for the CDR3: TGCAGTGCCCCCCATCGTGGAGGGAACACTGAAGCTTTCTTT. Encoded protein: CSAPHRGGNTEAFF.

With regard to this clonotype: A much larger clone lies one base from this, so it may be a read error. The gene calls are TRBV7-2 and TRBJ1-2, with TRBD1 identical over 7 bases. The CDR3 runs 13 residues. Germline V gene data show CDR1 as SGHTA and CDR2 as FQGNSA. V trimming: 5 bases; J trimming: 7 bases; junction bases outside the gene matches: 7. The CDR3: CASSPKTGSGYTF. The CDR3 DNA is TGTGCCAGCAGCCCCAAGACAGGGAGTGGCTACACCTTC.

This clonotype appeared many times. The V gene is TRBV12-3 or TRBV12-4, the J gene TRBJ2-5; possible D gene TRBD1, 6 bases. Trimming removed 4 bases from V and 3 bases from J, with 18 bases in between. CDR3 length: 16 amino acids. The CDR3 nucleotides are TGTGCCAGCAGTTCTCTAGTCGGCAGGGGAAAAGAGACCCAGTACTTC. This codes for CASSSLVGRGKETQYF.

V is TRBV29-1 and J is TRBJ2-3, with 11 bases aligning to TRBD1. The CDR3 has 14 amino acids. Trimming at V came to 4 bases and at J to 4 bases, leaving 4 bases not matched to a gene. In germline, CDR1 is SQVTM, CDR2 ANQGSEA. The CDR3 nucleotides are TGCAGCGTTGTCCGGACAGGGGGCCCAGATACGCAGTATTTT. Translated: CSVVRTGGPDTQYF.

This clonotype was detected ten times or more. The chain recombines TRBV6-5 with TRBJ2-2; D possibly matches TRBD1 or TRBD2 (6 bases each). V lost 8 bases and J 4 bases, leaving 14 bases between the germline ends. This CDR3 has 14 residues. Germline CDR1 and CDR2: MNHEY and SVGAGI. This chain's CDR3 is CASGEGGITGELFF. For the CDR3, the DNA is TGTGCCAGCGGTGAGGGGGGAATCACCGGGGAGCTGTTTTTT.

In its sample, this clonotype was seen many times. This chain links TRBV6-5 with TRBJ1-1; D is uncertain. This CDR3 region has 14 residues. Per germline, CDR1 MNHEY and CDR2 SVGAGI. Trimming stripped 3 bases from V and 1 base from J, with 9 bases between. In DNA form, the CDR3 reads TGTGCCAGCAGTTATCTTCGTTCGAACACTGAAGCTTTCTTT. Residues: CASSYLRSNTEAFF.

This clonotype was counted between two and nine times. The genes are TRBV20-1 and TRBJ1-5; no firm D call. The CDR3 consists of 13 residues. Per germline, CDR1 DFQATT and CDR2 SNEGSKA (reference sequence). V was shortened by 5 bases and J by 1 base, with 9 bases between the two germline ends. CDR3: CSAEEGSNQPQHF. CDR3 nucleotides: TGCAGTGCTGAGGAAGGGAGCAATCAGCCCCAGCATTTT.

This clonotype was seen only a few times. The chain couples TRBV3-1 to TRBJ1-2; D is undetermined. CDR1 LGHDT and CDR2 YNNKEL come from the germline V gene (reference sequence). This CDR3 has 15 amino acids. Trimming removed 1 base at V and 5 bases at J, with 14 bases between. CDR3 residues: CASSQGLGQEYGYTF. CDR3 DNA sequence: TGTGCCAGCAGCCAAGGCTTAGGGCAGGAATATGGCTACACCTTC.

The chain couples TRBV5-1 to TRBJ1-1; 7 bases line up with TRBD1. Unmatched junction bases numbered 5, after V lost 2 bases and J lost 4 bases. The CDR3 is 14 amino acids. The V gene's germline CDR1 is SGHRS and CDR2 YFSETQ. This chain's CDR3 is CASSLPTGATEAFF. The CDR3 DNA sequence: TGCGCCAGCAGCTTACCTACAGGGGCCACTGAAGCTTTCTTT.

This clonotype has just a few counts. V and J are TRBV27 and TRBJ1-6; possible D gene TRBD1, 5 bases. V lost 5 bases and J 8 bases, leaving 31 bases between the germline ends. Germline CDR1 and CDR2: MNHEY and SMNVEV (reference sequence). This CDR3 spans 20 amino acids. CDR3 DNA: TGTGCCAGCAGTCCCGTTCCGGGGCAGGGACCCGGGTCTGGGTATTCACCCCTCCACTTT. Encoded protein: CASSPVPGQGPGSGYSPLHF.

This clonotype was observed a few times. This may arise from a read error, as a much more abundant clone is one base away. V gene TRBV5-1 combines with J gene TRBJ1-2; possibly TRBD1 for D (6 bases). CDR3 length equals 15 residues. Trimming stripped 4 bases from V and 8 bases from J, with 21 bases between. Germline loops: CDR1 SGHRS, CDR2 YFSETQ. The CDR3 loop reads CASSGAPGYRDGYTF. CDR3 bases: TGCGCCAGCAGCGGGGCGCCCGGCTACAGGGACGGCTACACCTTC.

This clonotype was observed at least ten times. CDR3 DNA sequence: TGTGCCAGCAGCCAGGATAGCACAGATACGCAGTATTTT. Amino acids: CASSQDSTDTQYF. The chain uses TRBV5-4 and TRBJ2-3, with D unclear. Per the germline V gene, CDR1 is SGHNT and CDR2 is YYREEE (reference sequence). V was clipped by 4 bases and J by 0 bases, with 6 bases between them. The CDR3 runs 13 residues.

The rearrangement uses TRBV5-1 and TRBJ2-3; 9 bases match TRBD1. This CDR3 has 15 residues. J gave up 3 bases and V 5 bases, and 7 bases lay outside the gene matches. The germline V gene has CDR1 SGHRS and CDR2 YFSETQ. The CDR3 sequence is CASSHPGQGTDTQYF. The CDR3 DNA reads TGCGCCAGCAGTCATCCGGGACAGGGTACAGATACGCAGTATTTT.

There are many counts of this clonotype. This chain links TRBV4-3 with TRBJ1-4, with D possibly matching TRBD1 (5 bases). Per germline, CDR1 LGHNA and CDR2 YSLEER. The V end was cut by 0 bases, the J end by 8 bases, with 13 bases between. There are 15 residues in the CDR3. The CDR3 region is CASSQDRVGEEKLFF. The CDR3 DNA follows: TGCGCCAGCAGCCAAGACAGGGTTGGAGAAGAAAAACTGTTTTTT.

This clonotype was recorded at least ten times. The rearrangement links TRBV7-3 to TRBJ2-2; no firm D call. Trimming took off 2 bases at V and 4 bases at J, with 8 bases between the two ends. The CDR3 has 14 residues. Germline CDR1 is SGHTA and CDR2 is FQGTGA. The CDR3 DNA reads TGTGCCAGCAGCTTAGAACCGATCACCGGGGAGCTGTTTTTT. Encoded protein: CASSLEPITGELFF. The whole variable domain, filled in from reference TRBV7-3 and TRBJ2-2, reads GAGVSQTPSNKVTEKGKYVELRCDPISGHTALYWYRQSLGQGPEFLIYFQGTGAADDSGLPNDRFFAVRPEGSVSTLKIQRTERGDSAVYLCASSLEPITGELFFGEGSRLTVL.

At least ten counts were recorded for this clonotype. CDR3 in DNA: TGTGCCAGCAGCTTAGATCTTCCAGGGGTGAACACTGAAGCTTTCTTT. This gives the protein CASSLDLPGVNTEAFF. The genes are TRBV7-6 and TRBJ1-1, with D possibly matching TRBD1 (6 bases). The CDR3 contains 16 residues. CDR1 and CDR2 (germline): SGHVS, FNYEAQ. The V and J ends lost 1 base and 0 bases respectively, with 12 bases between them.

This clonotype was observed many times. The gene calls are TRBV20-1 and TRBJ1-2; 9 nucleotides line up with TRBD1. J gave up 6 bases and V 3 bases, and 17 bases lay outside the gene matches. This CDR3 contains 17 residues. CDR1 and CDR2 from the germline V gene are DFQATT and SNEGSKA (reference sequence). Written as DNA, the CDR3 is TGCAGTGCTAGTTCCTACCTTCGACAGGGGGGCTTCGATGGCTACACCTTC. Its protein is CSASSYLRQGGFDGYTF.

This chain joins TRBV11-2 and TRBJ1-3; 9 nucleotides align to TRBD1. The length of the CDR3 is 19 residues. After removal of 3 bases from V and 0 bases from J, the junction contained 12 bases not matched to a gene. Germline CDR1 and CDR2: SGHAT and FQNNGV. CDR3 sequence: CASSLLNPGQGSSGNTIYF. As DNA, the CDR3 is TGTGCCAGCAGCTTGTTAAACCCGGGACAGGGTAGCTCTGGAAACACCATATATTTT.

This clonotype was detected many times. The chain employs TRBV6-5 and TRBJ1-1; 7 bases fit TRBD1. Germline V gene sequence: CDR1 MNHEY, CDR2 SVGAGI. The CDR3 contains 14 residues. J gave up 4 bases and V 5 bases, and 7 bases lay outside the gene matches. CDR3 DNA: TGTGCCAGCAGTAGGGACAGCTATCGCACTGAAGCTTTCTTT. This codes for CASSRDSYRTEAFF.

This clonotype showed up many times. The rearrangement uses TRBV7-7 and TRBJ2-3; tentatively, D is TRBD2 (7 bases). With 6 bases removed from V and 2 bases from J, the gap between germline ends came to 15 bases. The V gene's germline CDR1 is SSHAT and CDR2 FNYEAQ (reference sequence). This CDR3 is built from 15 residues. The CDR3 reads CASSLRGAPTDTQYF. The CDR3 DNA follows: TGTGCCAGCAGTTTACGGGGGGCCCCCACAGATACGCAGTATTTT.

The table lists this clonotype with many counts. J is TRBJ1-4 and V is TRBV5-1, with TRBD1 as a possible D gene (5 bases). Germline loops: CDR1 SGHRS, CDR2 YFSETQ. Trimming removed 2 bases from V and 4 bases from J, with 12 bases in between. The CDR3 length is 15 residues. The CDR3 sequence: CASSFATGVNEKLFF. The CDR3 DNA is TGCGCCAGCAGCTTCGCTACAGGAGTTAATGAAAAACTGTTTTTT.

This clonotype was seen repeatedly, ten times or more. The chain joins TRBV7-2 to TRBJ2-1; unclear D gene. CDR1 and CDR2 from the germline V gene are SGHTA and FQGNSA. The CDR3 covers 15 residues. Trimming removed 0 bases from V and 0 bases from J, with 6 bases in between. The CDR3 sequence is CASSLAFGSYNEQFF. The CDR3 region has the DNA TGTGCCAGCAGCTTAGCTTTCGGCTCCTACAATGAGCAGTTCTTC.

The chain is built from TRBV29-1 and TRBJ2-3; TRBD2 might be the D (7 bases). The length of the CDR3 is 16 residues. V gave up 4 bases and J gave up 2 bases, with 19 bases separating them. Per germline, CDR1 SQVTM and CDR2 ANQGSEA. CDR3 in amino acids: CSVGGKGGPTTDTQYF. In DNA, the CDR3 is TGCAGCGTTGGGGGTAAGGGGGGGCCAACCACAGATACGCAGTATTTT.

This clonotype was detected a few times. This sequence joins TRBV10-3 and TRBJ2-1, with D maybe TRBD2 (5 bases). Germline CDR1 ENHRY, CDR2 SYGVKD. The CDR3 runs 14 residues. The ends were cut back, 5 bases at V and 3 bases at J, with 11 bases in the middle. The CDR3 coding sequence is TGTGCCATCAGTCTGGACTGGAACTACAATGAGCAGTTCTTC. This sequence encodes CAISLDWNYNEQFF.

The sample holds many counts of this clonotype. V is TRBV11-3 and J is TRBJ2-2; the match to TRBD1 covers 7 bases. Germline V gives CDR1 SGHNT, CDR2 YENEEA. The CDR3 length is 16 residues. The trim removed 5 bases at V and 2 bases at J, leaving 8 bases unmatched. The DNA for the CDR3 is TGTGCCAGCAGCAGCCCCGGGACAGACAACACCGGGGAGCTGTTTTTT. Protein: CASSSPGTDNTGELFF.

This clonotype has a count of ten or more. The J gene is TRBJ1-2, the V gene TRBV6-6, with D tentatively TRBD1 (6 bases). V lost 6 bases and J 6 bases, leaving 17 bases between the germline ends. Germline V CDR1 and CDR2: MNHNY, SVGAGI (reference sequence). The CDR3 has 14 residues. For the CDR3, the DNA is TGTGCCAGCAGAAACGCGGGGACATACCATGGCTACACCTTC. Amino acid sequence: CASRNAGTYHGYTF.

This clonotype has a count of ten or more. This sequence joins TRBV13 and TRBJ2-7, with D perhaps matching TRBD1 or TRBD2 (5 bases each). The CDR3 covers 19 residues. V was shortened by 8 bases and J by 3 bases, with 32 bases between the two germline ends. Germline CDR1 PRHDT, CDR2 FYEKMQ (reference sequence). In DNA, the CDR3 is TGTGCCAGCCACTATCGGGCGTCAGGGTCACCCCGGGACGGCTACGAGCAGTACTTC. It encodes CASHYRASGSPRDGYEQYF.

This clonotype was counted many times. V and J are TRBV28 and TRBJ2-7; D perhaps matches TRBD1 (5 bases). Looked up from germline, CDR1 is MDHEN and CDR2 is SYDVKM. Trimming pared 3 bases from V and 3 bases from J, leaving 21 bases between. The CDR3 covers 17 residues. CDR3 DNA: TGTGCCAGCAGTTTCCGCTCGCTGGGAAGCAGGGTCTACGAGCAGTACTTC. This translates into CASSFRSLGSRVYEQYF.

The sample holds a few counts of this clonotype. The chain couples TRBV10-3 to TRBJ1-1; TRBD1 matches at 10 bases. Losses at the gene ends were 0 bases for V and 2 bases for J; bases not matched to a gene: 6. This CDR3 is 17 amino acids long. The germline V gene encodes CDR1 ENHRY and CDR2 SYGVKD. The CDR3 reads CAISESLGQGINTEAFF. In DNA form, the CDR3 reads TGTGCCATCAGTGAGTCCCTGGGACAGGGGATTAACACTGAAGCTTTCTTT.

This clonotype was seen ten or more times. The gene calls are TRBV12-3 or TRBV12-4 and TRBJ2-1; D remains unclear. Between the trimmed V and J ends, which lost 7 bases and 0 bases, there was a span of 22 bases. The CDR3 has 18 amino acids. The DNA for the CDR3 is TGTGCCAGCACCGACCGGCCCGTCGGCGCCGGCTCCTACAATGAGCAGTTCTTC. Translating it yields CASTDRPVGAGSYNEQFF.